Below are 31 T cell receptor beta chains sequenced from a single sample in a study of cytomegalovirus exposure and HLA in healthy donors. 60 Vbeta and 13 Jbeta primers were used in PCR. TCRdb's table, derived via immunoSEQ multiplex PCR, lists solely in-frame clones and lacks some. The sample lists 150,000 to 200,000 clones, over 75% seen once, with about 2.1% in the top ten. Sequencing input: PBMCs. All receptors come from a woman in her twenties or thirties in good health and CMV-seronegative.

The V and J genes are TRBV4-2 and TRBJ2-3, with 12 nucleotides matching TRBD2. V was pared by 1 base and J by 3 bases, with 8 bases of the junction left unmatched. The CDR3 is made up of 18 amino acids. CDR1 and CDR2 (germline): LGHNA, YNFKEQ. Here the CDR3 DNA reads TGTGCCAGCAGCCAAGGGGGCCTAGCGGGGGGGATAACAGATACGCAGTATTTT. Encoded protein: CASSQGGLAGGITDTQYF.

The chain has TRBV5-6 and TRBJ1-6, with 7 bases lining up with TRBD1. Germline-derived CDR1 and CDR2 are SGHDT and YYEEEE. The CDR3 consists of 17 residues. V shed 2 bases and J 5 bases; nucleotides not matched to a gene: 10. The CDR3 spells CASSFVVLGQHNSPLHF. The DNA of the CDR3 is TGTGCCAGCAGCTTTGTTGTACTGGGACAGCATAATTCACCCCTCCACTTT.

The chain is built from TRBV6-5 and TRBJ1-1; 7 nucleotides match TRBD1. Germline values: CDR1 MNHEY, CDR2 SVGAGI. The V and J ends lost 5 bases and 2 bases, in that order; junction bases with no gene match: 8. The CDR3 consists of 15 residues. CDR3 sequence: CASSRKGQLNTEAFF. The CDR3 coding sequence is TGTGCCAGCAGTCGGAAGGGACAGTTAAACACTGAAGCTTTCTTT.

The rearrangement links TRBV6-5 to TRBJ1-6; a possible D gene is TRBD1 (6 bases). V lost 6 bases, J lost 7 bases, and 13 bases lay in between. The CDR3 loop spans 14 amino acids. From germline, CDR1 is MNHEY and CDR2 SVGAGI. Here the CDR3 DNA reads TGTGCCAGCAGGCCCGACAGGAGAAATTCACCCCTCCACTTT. Residues: CASRPDRRNSPLHF.

V gene TRBV10-2 combines with J gene TRBJ1-4; weak D call: TRBD1 (6 bases). This CDR3 is 16 amino acids long. CDR1 WSHSY and CDR2 SAAADI come from the germline V gene. The germline V and J ends were trimmed by 2 bases and 6 bases, with 16 bases remaining between them. The CDR3 sequence is CASSEPGGGAHEKLFF. CDR3 nucleotide sequence: TGCGCCAGCAGTGAGCCCGGCGGGGGGGCCCATGAAAAACTGTTTTTT.

The genes are TRBV29-1 and TRBJ1-2; TRBD1 might be the D (6 bases). The V end was cut by 7 bases, the J end by 10 bases, with 16 bases between. Germline V gives CDR1 SQVTM, CDR2 ANQGSEA. The CDR3 spans 11 residues. The CDR3 protein is CSARGGTDYTF. In DNA, the CDR3 is TGCAGCGCCCGAGGGGGTACGGACTACACCTTC.

The chain recombines TRBV20-1 with TRBJ1-1; perhaps TRBD1 as D (5 bases). Trimming removed 3 bases at V and 6 bases at J, with 5 bases between. The CDR3 runs to 10 residues. The germline V gene has CDR1 DFQATT and CDR2 SNEGSKA (reference sequence). The CDR3 sequence: CSASRAEAFF. In DNA form, the CDR3 reads TGCAGTGCTAGCAGGGCTGAAGCTTTCTTT.

The chain recombines TRBV7-2 with TRBJ1-2; 7 nucleotides align to TRBD1. V gave up 5 bases and J gave up 4 bases; unmatched junction bases: 4. The CDR3 is 13 amino acids. Germline V gene lookup returns CDR1 SGHTA and CDR2 FQGNSA. The CDR3 here is CASSPTGIYGYTF. DNA of the CDR3: TGTGCCAGCAGCCCGACAGGGATCTATGGCTACACCTTC.

The J gene is TRBJ2-2, the V gene TRBV11-2; D not certain. Germline V CDR1 and CDR2: SGHAT, FQNNGV. The CDR3 covers 15 residues. Trimming pared 5 bases from V and 4 bases from J, leaving 14 bases between. CDR3 in amino acids: CASSPHQTITGELFF. CDR3 coding DNA: TGTGCCAGCAGCCCTCACCAAACAATCACCGGGGAGCTGTTTTTT.

In this sample, this clone turned up once. CDR3 residues: CASSYGGTGGTDTQYF. The CDR3, as DNA: TGTGCCAGCAGTTACGGGGGGACAGGGGGCACAGATACGCAGTATTTT. The chain has TRBV6-5 and TRBJ2-3; TRBD1 matches 10 bases. The V gene end was trimmed by 2 bases and the J gene end by 1 base; junction bases not matched to a gene: 3. The germline gives CDR1 MNHEY, CDR2 SVGAGI. CDR3 length: 16 amino acids.

This chain links TRBV9 with TRBJ2-4, with 7 bases matching TRBD2. Losses at the gene ends were 2 bases for V and 3 bases for J; bases not matched to a gene: 8. The CDR3 consists of 16 residues. Germline CDR1 is SGDLS and CDR2 is YYNGEE. Here the CDR3 DNA reads TGTGCCAGCAGCGTCTTTTCTGGGGGGGACAAAAACATTCAGTACTTC. Translated: CASSVFSGGDKNIQYF.

V gene TRBV9 combines with J gene TRBJ1-2, with 10 positions matching TRBD1. CDR3 length equals 15 residues. Germline V lookup: CDR1 SGDLS, CDR2 YYNGEE. Trimming took 2 bases from V and 2 from J; bases not matched to a gene: 3. The chain's CDR3 is CASSVGQGGNYGYTF. The CDR3 bases are TGTGCCAGCAGCGTCGGACAGGGGGGGAACTATGGCTACACCTTC.

CDR3 nucleotide sequence: TGTGCCAGCAGCGTAGGCGTAGCCTTCCTGACAGGTAGCTCCTACGAGCAGTACTTC. This encodes CASSVGVAFLTGSSYEQYF. The V and J genes are TRBV9 and TRBJ2-7; D may be TRBD1 (6 bases). Germline assignment: CDR1 SGDLS and CDR2 YYNGEE. There are 19 residues in the CDR3. Trimming pared 0 bases from V and 0 bases from J, leaving 22 bases between.

The chain couples TRBV19 to TRBJ2-7; TRBD1 aligns across 9 bases. CDR1 and CDR2 (germline): LNHDA, SQIVND (reference sequence). This CDR3 is 15 amino acids long. V was pared by 6 bases and J by 6 bases, with 12 bases of the junction left unmatched. CDR3 protein: CASSTGGLPTVEQYF. Written as DNA, the CDR3 is TGTGCCAGTAGCACAGGGGGCCTCCCTACGGTCGAGCAGTACTTC.

The rearrangement joins TRBV7-2 to TRBJ1-6, with TRBD1 as a possible D gene (6 bases). The CDR3 loop spans 16 amino acids. Per germline, CDR1 SGHTA and CDR2 FQGNSA. V lost 5 bases to trimming and J lost 6 bases, with 17 bases between them. The CDR3 sequence: CASSPRSRGLNSPLHF. CDR3 nucleotides: TGTGCCAGCAGCCCTCGGTCCAGGGGCCTTAATTCACCCCTCCACTTT.

V gene TRBV9 combines with J gene TRBJ2-3, with 7 bases identical to TRBD1. J lost 2 bases, V lost 0 bases, and 3 bases had no gene match. CDR3 length: 15 amino acids. Germline V gives CDR1 SGDLS, CDR2 YYNGEE. The CDR3 DNA sequence: TGTGCCAGCAGCGTAGTGACAGGGTACACAGATACGCAGTATTTT. It is translated as CASSVVTGYTDTQYF. Combining the CDR3 with reference TRBV9 and TRBJ2-3 gives the whole variable domain DSGVTQTPKHLITATGQRVTLRCSPRSGDLSVYWYQQSLDQGLQFLIQYYNGEERAKGNILERFSAQQFPDLHSELNLSSLELGDSALYFCASSVVTGYTDTQYFGPGTRLTVL.

Note on this clone: Other DNA sequences in the same sample also yield this CDR3. V usage is TRBV30 and J usage is TRBJ2-3, with 7 bases fitting TRBD2. This CDR3 contains 15 residues. Trimming at V came to 0 bases and at J to 0 bases, leaving 3 bases not matched to a gene. Germline V lookup: CDR1 GTSNPN, CDR2 SVGIG (reference sequence). The CDR3 DNA reads TGTGCCTGGAGTGTAAGCGGGGCTAGCACAGATACGCAGTATTTT. Translating gives CAWSVSGASTDTQYF.

The chain is built from TRBV27 and TRBJ1-6; no firm D call. CDR3 length: 14 amino acids. CDR1 is MNHEY, CDR2 SMNVEV, per germline (reference sequence). The V end was cut by 0 bases, the J end by 6 bases, with 6 bases between. The CDR3 loop reads CASSLSFGNSPLHF. The DNA for the CDR3 is TGTGCCAGCAGTTTATCATTCGGTAATTCACCCCTCCACTTT.

This chain connects TRBV15 to TRBJ1-3; tentatively, D is TRBD1 (5 bases). The CDR3 runs 14 residues. Germline V lookup: CDR1 LNHNV, CDR2 YYDKDF (reference sequence). V was trimmed by 1 base and J by 8 bases, leaving 12 bases between them. The CDR3 DNA is TGTGCCACCAGCAGAGTTCGAGGGGAGGACACCATATATTTT. This encodes CATSRVRGEDTIYF.

The V gene is TRBV4-1, the J gene TRBJ1-2; 10 bases map to TRBD1. This CDR3 spans 15 amino acids. Unmatched junction bases numbered 8, after V lost 5 bases and J lost 5 bases. CDR1 is MGHRA and CDR2 is YSYEKL in the germline V gene. The DNA for the CDR3 is TGCGCCAGCAGCGAAGCGGACAGGGGGGGTTATGGCTACACCTTC. Protein product: CASSEADRGGYGYTF.

The rearrangement joins TRBV6-5 to TRBJ1-5; maybe TRBD1 (6 bases). With 6 bases removed from V and 4 bases from J, the gap between germline ends came to 10 bases. Germline CDR1 and CDR2: MNHEY and SVGAGI. This CDR3 has 13 residues. In DNA form, the CDR3 reads TGTGCCAGCAGCGGGACAAGAAATCAGCCCCAGCATTTT. Amino acids: CASSGTRNQPQHF.

V is TRBV5-8 and J is TRBJ1-5; D might be TRBD1 (6 bases). Germline V CDR1 and CDR2: SGHTS, YDEGEE. The CDR3 runs to 17 residues. V shed 2 bases and J shed 1 base, with 16 bases lying between them. The CDR3 sequence: CASSFRRGRTSNQPQHF. The CDR3 DNA sequence: TGTGCCAGCAGCTTTCGGCGGGGGCGAACGAGCAATCAGCCCCAGCATTTT.

J is TRBJ1-1 and V is TRBV6-5; D call uncertain. The CDR3 is 13 residues long. Trimming cost V 8 bases and J 3 bases, with 13 bases left between them. The germline gives CDR1 MNHEY, CDR2 SVGAGI. The CDR3 loop is CASARGPHTEAFF. The CDR3 DNA reads as TGTGCCAGCGCTCGCGGCCCGCACACTGAAGCTTTCTTT.

This clone was seen a handful of times. V gene TRBV28 combines with J gene TRBJ1-2; maybe TRBD1 (6 bases). This CDR3 is built from 14 residues. Germline V CDR1 and CDR2: MDHEN, SYDVKM. Trimming stripped 7 bases from V and 0 bases from J, with 12 bases between. As DNA, the CDR3 is TGTGCCAGCAATACAGGGCTGTCTAACTATGGCTACACCTTC. Encoded protein: CASNTGLSNYGYTF.

The V gene is TRBV5-6, the J gene TRBJ2-2; TRBD1 matches 8 bases. This CDR3 is built from 16 residues. The germline V gene encodes CDR1 SGHDT and CDR2 YYEEEE. J gave up 8 bases and V 1 base, and 10 bases lay outside the gene matches. DNA of the CDR3: TGTGCCAGCAGCTTGCGGACAGGGATATCGGGAGGGGAGCTGTTTTTT. Translated: CASSLRTGISGGELFF.

This CDR3 reads CASSIVVGTGLNTEAFF. The CDR3 nucleotides read TGTGCCAGTAGTATAGTCGTGGGGACAGGGCTGAACACTGAAGCTTTCTTT. The chain is built from TRBV19 and TRBJ1-1, with 9 bases matching TRBD1. V was clipped by 1 base and J by 0 bases; unmatched bases: 6. The length of the CDR3 is 17 residues. Germline lookup yields CDR1 LNHDA and CDR2 SQIVND (reference sequence).

V is TRBV14 and J is TRBJ1-6; D is undetermined. Trimming took 0 bases from V and 8 from J, leaving 14 bases between them. The CDR3 is 16 amino acids. The V gene's germline CDR1 is SGHDN and CDR2 FVKESK. The CDR3 bases are TGTGCCAGCAGCCAAGATTTCGGACTCGTCGATTCACCCCTCCACTTT. This sequence encodes CASSQDFGLVDSPLHF.

The V gene is TRBV4-1, the J gene TRBJ2-1; no reliable D call. Germline loops: CDR1 MGHRA, CDR2 YSYEKL. This CDR3 is built from 14 residues. Trimming pared 8 bases from V and 2 bases from J, leaving 13 bases between. The CDR3 DNA is TGCGCCAGCGCGTACCGCGGAACCTACAATGAGCAGTTCTTC. It codes for CASAYRGTYNEQFF.

The J gene is TRBJ1-3, the V gene TRBV7-6; D is undetermined. Germline values: CDR1 SGHVS, CDR2 FNYEAQ. This CDR3 contains 14 residues. Deletions cut 5 bases from V and 0 bases from J, with 8 bases between. The DNA of the CDR3 is TGTGCCAGCAGCCCGGAGAGCTCTGGAAACACCATATATTTT. Translated: CASSPESSGNTIYF.

V usage is TRBV30 and J usage is TRBJ1-6, with D unresolved. The germline CDR1 and CDR2 sequences are GTSNPN and SVGIG (reference sequence). The CDR3 extends over 15 amino acids. V lost 4 bases and J lost 3, with 13 bases in between. The CDR3 sequence is CAWTTGSLYNSPLHF. CDR3 nucleotides: TGTGCCTGGACGACTGGGTCGCTCTATAATTCACCCCTCCACTTT.

The chain has TRBV5-1 and TRBJ1-5; no definite D call. This CDR3 region has 15 residues. Germline V gives CDR1 SGHRS, CDR2 YFSETQ. Between the trimmed V and J ends, which lost 1 base and 3 bases, there was a span of 11 bases. This CDR3 reads CASSLSGEDNQPQHF. The CDR3 DNA is TGCGCCAGCAGCTTGTCCGGGGAGGACAATCAGCCCCAGCATTTT.